The 2 T cell receptor beta chains given below trace back to one sample, sequenced in a study of identical twins (dated by TCRdb to the mid-2010s). Receptor amplification or capture employed 5' RACE. The sequencing machine was an Illumina HiSeq 2000. TCRdb cleaned the public reads at Q25 with fastp, built clones with MiXCR and kept in-frame beta chains. Rows matching on CDR3 protein sequence are summarized as one entry with the most common DNA and genes. The sample yields hundreds of thousands of distinct CDR3 sequences; 7.5% to 9.5% were counted once. About 7.1% of the sample belongs to the ten largest clones. These data also formed part of another study, on yellow fever vaccine responses in identical twins.

Material: CD8+ T cells sorted from blood. The receptor source for this set is a woman between 18 and 29 years old in good health.

In DNA, the CDR3 is TGTGCCAGCAGCTTAGATCCGGTACGGCTTGAGATTAAACCGTACAATGAGCAGTTCTTC. Its translation is CASSLDPVRLEIKPYNEQFF. The chain uses TRBV11-2 and TRBJ2-1; D is unclear. The CDR3 has 20 residues. Trimming left V 0 bases short and J 4 bases short, with 25 bases between. The V gene's germline CDR1 is SGHAT and CDR2 FQNNGV.

As DNA, the CDR3 is TGTGCCAGCCGGGGACAGGGGGCGTGGGACACTGAAGCTTTCTTT. Translated: CASRGQGAWDTEAFF. The chain is built from TRBV14 and TRBJ1-1; 12 nucleotides align to TRBD1. Germline CDR1 is SGHDN and CDR2 is FVKESK. J lost 3 bases, V lost 8 bases, and 7 bases had no gene match. The CDR3 has 15 amino acids.